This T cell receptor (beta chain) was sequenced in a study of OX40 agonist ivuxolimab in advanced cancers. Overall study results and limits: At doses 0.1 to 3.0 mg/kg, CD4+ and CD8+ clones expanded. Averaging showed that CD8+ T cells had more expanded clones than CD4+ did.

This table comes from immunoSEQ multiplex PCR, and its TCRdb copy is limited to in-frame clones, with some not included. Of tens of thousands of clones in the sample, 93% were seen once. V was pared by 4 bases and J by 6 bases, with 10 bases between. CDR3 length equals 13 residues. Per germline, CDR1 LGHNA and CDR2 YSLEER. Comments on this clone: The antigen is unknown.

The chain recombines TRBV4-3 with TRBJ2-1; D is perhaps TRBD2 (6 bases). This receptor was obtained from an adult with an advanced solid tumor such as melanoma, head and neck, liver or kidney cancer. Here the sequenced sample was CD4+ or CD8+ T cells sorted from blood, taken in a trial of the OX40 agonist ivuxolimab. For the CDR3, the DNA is TGCGCCAGCAGCCTCCGGGGGACCAATGAGCAGTTCTTC. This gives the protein CASSLRGTNEQFF.